Presented here are 27 T cell receptor beta chains from one specimen sequenced in a study of OX40 agonist ivuxolimab in advanced cancers. Repertoires were generated with immunoSEQ multiplex PCR, while TCRdb's copy carries only in-frame clones and drops some. The table shows tens of thousands of clones, with around nine tenths occurring only once. Material: CD4+ or CD8+ T cells sorted from blood, obtained in a trial of the OX40 agonist ivuxolimab. These receptors all stem from an adult with an advanced solid tumor such as melanoma, head and neck, liver or kidney cancer.

V and J are TRBV5-6 and TRBJ2-7, with 9 nucleotides matching TRBD2. The CDR3 sequence is 17 residues long. Trimming removed 3 bases from V and 8 bases from J; junction bases left unmatched: 18. The germline V gene encodes CDR1 SGHDT and CDR2 YYEEEE. The CDR3 nucleotides read TGTGCCAGCAGCTCCCTGGGCGGGGGGGTCGGCCTCGGGAAGCAGTACTTC. Amino acid sequence: CASSSLGGGVGLGKQYF.

The chain uses TRBV7-9 and TRBJ1-2; D unclear. CDR1 is SEHNR, CDR2 FQNEAQ, per germline (reference sequence). CDR3 length equals 14 residues. V gave up 2 bases and J gave up 6 bases, with 13 bases separating them. In nucleotides, the CDR3 is TGTGCCAGCAGCTTAAACGGCCGAATTGATGGCTACACCTTC. Translation: CASSLNGRIDGYTF.

The chain links TRBV6-5 to TRBJ2-7; TRBD2 is a possible D gene (5 bases). Trimming pared 8 bases from V and 7 bases from J, leaving 15 bases between. There are 12 residues in the CDR3. Germline lookup yields CDR1 MNHEY and CDR2 SVGAGI. In DNA, the CDR3 is TGTGCCAGCGGAAAGGGCTCGGGAGAGCAGTACTTC. It codes for CASGKGSGEQYF.

This rearrangement joins TRBV6-5 to TRBJ2-1, with D uncertain. Germline V gives CDR1 MNHEY, CDR2 SVGAGI. V lost 2 bases and J 4 bases, leaving 6 bases between the germline ends. CDR3 length: 13 residues. CDR3: CASSYGQYNEQFF. The DNA for the CDR3 is TGTGCCAGCAGTTACGGTCAGTACAATGAGCAGTTCTTC.

The genes are TRBV27 and TRBJ2-2; D remains unclear. V was cut by 1 base and J by 0 bases, with 15 bases left in between. The CDR3 covers 18 residues. Germline V gene lookup returns CDR1 MNHEY and CDR2 SMNVEV (reference sequence). For the CDR3, the DNA is TGTGCCAGCAGTTTATACGGCGGTAGGGCTGCGAACACCGGGGAGCTGTTTTTT. Protein product: CASSLYGGRAANTGELFF.

V gene TRBV19 combines with J gene TRBJ1-2, with 7 nucleotides matching TRBD1. Per the germline V gene, CDR1 is LNHDA and CDR2 is SQIVND (reference sequence). V gave up 6 bases and J gave up 8 bases; unmatched junction bases: 12. This CDR3 has 14 residues. This CDR3 reads CASRGTATSEGYTF. In nucleotides, the CDR3 is TGTGCCAGTAGGGGGACAGCAACTTCTGAGGGCTACACCTTC.

This clone was observed a handful of times. This chain connects TRBV10-3 to TRBJ1-2; D remains ambiguous. The germline V and J ends were trimmed by 2 bases and 6 bases, with 10 bases remaining between them. Germline values: CDR1 ENHRY, CDR2 SYGVKD. The CDR3 runs to 13 residues. CDR3 residues: CAISEEGIHGYTF. The CDR3 DNA follows: TGTGCCATCAGTGAGGAAGGGATTCATGGCTACACCTTC.

This clone was counted between two and nine times. This chain uses TRBV10-3 with TRBJ1-5; 7 bases match TRBD1. Germline CDR1 ENHRY, CDR2 SYGVKD. CDR3 size: 15 residues. The V gene end was trimmed by 3 bases and the J gene end by 2 bases; junction bases not matched to a gene: 4. DNA of the CDR3: TGTGCCATCAGTGAATTAGGACAGGGCAATCAGCCCCAGCATTTT. Amino acids: CAISELGQGNQPQHF.

J is TRBJ2-4 and V is TRBV19; 7 bases map to TRBD2. The V gene's germline CDR1 is LNHDA and CDR2 SQIVND (reference sequence). The CDR3 is 15 residues long. The V segment lost 3 bases and the J segment 4 bases; nucleotides outside the gene matches: 6. The CDR3 DNA follows: TGTGCCAGTAGTATCCCGGGACTACCTAAAAACATTCAGTACTTC. Translating gives CASSIPGLPKNIQYF.

The chain is built from TRBV5-8 and TRBJ2-1; D unclear. CDR1 and CDR2 (germline): SGHTS, YDEGEE. The CDR3 extends over 14 amino acids. Trimming removed 4 bases from V and 5 bases from J, with 13 bases in between. The CDR3 spells CASSRSQPHNEQFF. DNA of the CDR3: TGTGCCAGCAGCAGGAGCCAGCCACACAATGAGCAGTTCTTC. The full variable domain, its missing parts supplied by reference TRBV5-8 and TRBJ2-1, is EAGVTQSPTHLIKTRGQQATLRCSPISGHTSVYWYQQALGLGLQFLLWYDEGEERNRGNFPPRFSGRQFPNYSSELNVNALELEDSALYLCASSRSQPHNEQFFGPGTRLTVL.

The chain links TRBV28 to TRBJ2-7, with TRBD1 matching over 7 bases. Trimming removed 6 bases from V and 0 bases from J; junction bases left unmatched: 5. The CDR3 is 14 amino acids. Germline V lookup: CDR1 MDHEN, CDR2 SYDVKM. CDR3 nucleotides: TGTGCCAGCAGACTTGGACAGGCCTCCTACGAGCAGTACTTC. This encodes CASRLGQASYEQYF. Looking up the rest from reference TRBV28 and TRBJ2-7 gives the full variable domain: DVKVTQSSRYLVKRTGEKVFLECVQDMDHENMFWYRQDPGLGLRLIYFSYDVKMKEKGDIPEGYSVSREKKERFSLILESASTNQTSMYLCASRLGQASYEQYFGPGTRLTVT.

This clone was counted only a few times. The chain combines TRBV14 with TRBJ1-1; a possible D gene is TRBD1 (5 bases). CDR3 length equals 14 residues. The V end was cut by 3 bases, the J end by 5 bases, with 13 bases between. Germline-derived CDR1 and CDR2 are SGHDN and FVKESK. Here the CDR3 reads CASSQAGGRTEAFF. The CDR3 region has the DNA TGTGCCAGCAGCCAGGCCGGGGGACGGACTGAAGCTTTCTTT.

The chain uses TRBV29-1 and TRBJ1-4; 7 positions match TRBD1. J gave up 4 bases and V 0 bases, and 5 bases lay outside the gene matches. CDR3 size: 15 residues. Germline V gives CDR1 SQVTM, CDR2 ANQGSEA. CDR3 DNA sequence: TGCAGCGTTGAAGATATTGGACAGGTTAATGAAAAACTGTTTTTT. Amino acids: CSVEDIGQVNEKLFF.

The V and J genes are TRBV5-4 and TRBJ1-3, with no clear D. The CDR3 has 13 residues. The germline V and J ends were trimmed by 4 bases and 0 bases, with 5 bases remaining between them. Looked up from germline, CDR1 is SGHNT and CDR2 is YYREEE (reference sequence). The CDR3 DNA sequence: TGTGCCAGCAGCCTTGTCTCTGGAAACACCATATATTTT. It codes for CASSLVSGNTIYF.

The V gene is TRBV27, the J gene TRBJ2-6; TRBD1 aligns across 9 bases. CDR3 length: 18 amino acids. V dropped 4 bases and J dropped 0; count of bases not matched to a gene: 7. Germline V lookup: CDR1 MNHEY, CDR2 SMNVEV (reference sequence). The CDR3 DNA reads as TGTGCCAGCAGTTCCTACCGGGACAGGGTCTCTGGGGCCAACGTCCTGACTTTC. It is translated as CASSSYRDRVSGANVLTF.

This clone was picked up one time. V usage is TRBV29-1 and J usage is TRBJ2-3; 9 bases fit TRBD2. CDR3 length: 15 residues. Germline values: CDR1 SQVTM, CDR2 ANQGSEA. V was clipped by 4 bases and J by 6 bases; unmatched bases: 11. The CDR3 reads CSVGPGLAGPDTQYF. The CDR3 region has the DNA TGCAGCGTTGGGCCCGGGCTAGCGGGGCCCGATACGCAGTATTTT.

V gene TRBV7-6 combines with J gene TRBJ2-7; D not resolved. There are 14 residues in the CDR3. Germline assignment: CDR1 SGHVS and CDR2 FNYEAQ. The germline V and J ends were trimmed by 2 bases and 2 bases, with 10 bases remaining between them. CDR3 sequence reads: CASSLFDRAYEQYF. The CDR3, as DNA: TGTGCCAGCAGCTTATTCGACCGAGCCTACGAGCAGTACTTC.

The chain carries TRBV5-4 and TRBJ2-3, with 7 bases aligning to TRBD2. Germline values: CDR1 SGHNT, CDR2 YYREEE (reference sequence). V shed 7 bases and J 3 bases; nucleotides not matched to a gene: 8. This CDR3 contains 14 residues. The CDR3, as DNA: TGTGCCAGCGCCGTGGCGGGAGTGACAGATACGCAGTATTTT. Translated, it gives CASAVAGVTDTQYF.

The gene calls are TRBV5-4 and TRBJ2-1; 12 bases are a match to TRBD2. CDR1 SGHNT and CDR2 YYREEE come from the germline V gene (reference sequence). The CDR3 sequence is 16 residues long. V shed 2 bases and J 4 bases; nucleotides not matched to a gene: 4. This CDR3 is CASSLGGTSGYNEQFF. The CDR3 DNA reads as TGTGCCAGCAGCTTAGGTGGGACTAGCGGGTACAATGAGCAGTTCTTC.

The chain uses TRBV5-1 and TRBJ2-2; 11 bases match TRBD2. This CDR3 has 16 residues. Germline V gene lookup returns CDR1 SGHRS and CDR2 YFSETQ. The junction had 5 bases not matched to a gene; V was cut back by 4 bases and J by 3 bases. Written as DNA, the CDR3 is TGCGCCAGCAGCGTGGGACTAGCGGCCTACACCGGGGAGCTGTTTTTT. As protein: CASSVGLAAYTGELFF.

This chain uses TRBV7-9 with TRBJ1-1; D unclear. This CDR3 spans 14 amino acids. V was trimmed by 1 base and J by 2 bases, leaving 8 bases between them. The germline CDR1 and CDR2 sequences are SEHNR and FQNEAQ (reference sequence). The CDR3 coding sequence is TGTGCCAGCAGCTTAGTGGGTAGCAACACTGAAGCTTTCTTT. Translating it yields CASSLVGSNTEAFF.

The chain employs TRBV18 and TRBJ1-1, with a tentative D call TRBD1 (6 bases). The CDR3 totals 14 residues. Per germline, CDR1 KGHSH and CDR2 LQKENI. V shed 3 bases and J shed 4 bases, with 12 bases lying between them. The CDR3 protein is CASSPAGVATEAFF. The CDR3 region has the DNA TGTGCCAGCTCACCTGCAGGGGTGGCCACTGAAGCTTTCTTT.

This chain links TRBV5-8 with TRBJ1-1; D ambiguous. The CDR3 contains 11 residues. CDR1 and CDR2 (germline): SGHTS, YDEGEE. V shed 4 bases and J shed 7 bases, with 8 bases lying between them. The DNA for the CDR3 is TGTGCCAGCAGCCCCCTACTTGAAGCTTTCTTT. Its protein is CASSPLLEAFF.

The chain uses TRBV6-6 and TRBJ1-1, with D possibly matching TRBD1 (6 bases). Trimming took off 7 bases at V and 10 bases at J, with 19 bases between the two ends. The CDR3 has 13 residues. Germline V CDR1 and CDR2: MNHNY, SVGAGI (reference sequence). The CDR3 sequence is CASNNPGQQRAFF. CDR3 bases: TGTGCCAGCAACAATCCGGGACAACAGCGAGCTTTCTTT.

The chain joins TRBV5-1 to TRBJ1-2; D might be TRBD1 (6 bases). V lost 3 bases to trimming and J lost 5 bases, with 17 bases between them. There are 15 residues in the CDR3. CDR1 is SGHRS and CDR2 is YFSETQ in the germline V gene. In DNA, the CDR3 is TGCGCCAGCAGCTCCTTGGGGGACACCGAATATGGCTACACCTTC. It codes for CASSSLGDTEYGYTF.

This chain uses TRBV10-3 with TRBJ2-1, with TRBD2 matching over 8 bases. V lost 4 bases to trimming and J lost 3 bases; unmatched junction nucleotides: 2. Germline V gene lookup returns CDR1 ENHRY and CDR2 SYGVKD. The CDR3 loop spans 14 amino acids. Here the CDR3 DNA reads TGTGCCATCAGTGCCAGCGGGAGCTACAATGAGCAGTTCTTC. Its protein is CAISASGSYNEQFF.

The chain joins TRBV5-1 to TRBJ2-5; maybe TRBD2 (5 bases). Germline CDR1 SGHRS, CDR2 YFSETQ. Trimming pared 0 bases from V and 4 bases from J, leaving 10 bases between. This CDR3 is 14 amino acids long. The CDR3, as DNA: TGCGCCAGCAGCTTGGGCGCGGGCAGAGAGACCCAGTACTTC. This translates into CASSLGAGRETQYF.